This paragraph covers one TCR beta chain sequence. The antigen is unknown. TCRdb's table, derived via immunoSEQ multiplex PCR, lists solely in-frame clones and lacks some. This sample has approximately 32,000 clones; roughly three quarters occur once, and the top ten carry under 5%. The V gene end was trimmed by 5 bases and the J gene end by 5 bases; junction bases not matched to a gene: 10. The CDR3 runs 15 residues. The germline V gene has CDR1 SGHVS and CDR2 FNYEAQ. This entry is derived from a study of radiotherapy plus CTLA-4 blockade in lung cancer. Study-level background: Disease control reached roughly 33%, with objective responses in 15% to 20%. Whole-study results and caveats: In blood, after radiotherapy plus ipilimumab, tumor-derived TCR clones expanded.

Sample: peripheral blood, taken from a patient treated with radiotherapy plus ipilimumab. The TCR originated in a human donor with non-small cell lung cancer who had stable disease on radiotherapy plus ipilimumab. The rearrangement uses TRBV7-6 and TRBJ2-7, with TRBD1 matching 9 bases. CDR3 sequence: CASSRHRDRAHEQYF. The CDR3 nucleotides are TGTGCCAGCAGCAGGCACCGGGACAGGGCCCACGAGCAGTACTTC.